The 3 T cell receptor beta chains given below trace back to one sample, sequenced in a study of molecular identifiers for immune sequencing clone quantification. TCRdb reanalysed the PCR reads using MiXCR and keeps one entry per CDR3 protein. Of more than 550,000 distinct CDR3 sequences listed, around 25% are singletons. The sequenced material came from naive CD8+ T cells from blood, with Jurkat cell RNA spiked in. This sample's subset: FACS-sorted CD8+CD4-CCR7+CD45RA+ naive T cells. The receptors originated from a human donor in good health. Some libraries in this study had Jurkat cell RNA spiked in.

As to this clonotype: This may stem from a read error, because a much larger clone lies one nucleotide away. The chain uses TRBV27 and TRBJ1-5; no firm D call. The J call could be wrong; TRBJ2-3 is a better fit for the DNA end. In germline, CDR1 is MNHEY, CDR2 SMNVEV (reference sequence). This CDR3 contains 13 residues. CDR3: CASSLSVTTAQYF. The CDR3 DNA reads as TGTGCCAGCAGTTTATCGGTGACAACTGCCCAGTATTTT.

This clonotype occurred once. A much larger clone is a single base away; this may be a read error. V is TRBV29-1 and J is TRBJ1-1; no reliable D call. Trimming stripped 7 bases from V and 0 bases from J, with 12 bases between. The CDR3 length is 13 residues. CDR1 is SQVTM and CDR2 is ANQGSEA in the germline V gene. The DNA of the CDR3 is TGCAGCGCTGATTCTGGGATGAACACTGAAGCTTTCTTT. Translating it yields CSADSGMNTEAFF.

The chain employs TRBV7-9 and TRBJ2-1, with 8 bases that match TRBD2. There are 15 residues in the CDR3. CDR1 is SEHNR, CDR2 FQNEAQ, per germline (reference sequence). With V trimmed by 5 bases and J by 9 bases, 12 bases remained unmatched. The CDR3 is CASSLGLAWGVEQFF. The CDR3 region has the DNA TGTGCCAGCAGCCTCGGACTAGCCTGGGGGGTTGAGCAGTTCTTC.